The 5 T cell receptor beta chains presented below share a single source sample, sequenced in a study of cytomegalovirus exposure and HLA in healthy donors. A multiplex PCR was run with 60 Vbeta primers and 13 Jbeta primers. Repertoires were generated with immunoSEQ multiplex PCR, while TCRdb's copy carries only in-frame clones and drops some. The table records about 88,000 clones, 90% of them present only once. The sequencing input was PBMCs. These receptors were collected from a man aged 18 to 29 in good health and CMV-seronegative.

The genes are TRBV5-5 and TRBJ2-1; D not certain. Germline V gene sequence: CDR1 SGHKS, CDR2 YYEKEE (reference sequence). The ends were cut back, 4 bases at V and 9 bases at J, with 8 bases in the middle. This CDR3 is 11 amino acids long. The DNA for the CDR3 is TGTGCCAGCAGCCGGGTCGGTGAGCAGTTCTTC. This codes for CASSRVGEQFF. Variable domain in full (rest from reference TRBV5-5 and TRBJ2-1): DAGVTQSPTHLIKTRGQQVTLRCSPISGHKSVSWYQQVLGQGPQFIFQYYEKEERGRGNFPDRFSARQFPNYSSELNVNALLLGDSALYLCASSRVGEQFFGPGTRLTVL.

This clone has only a few counts. V is TRBV9 and J is TRBJ2-1, with D perhaps TRBD2 (6 bases). The CDR3 has 17 residues. Trimming pared 4 bases from V and 2 bases from J, leaving 19 bases between. Germline V gives CDR1 SGDLS, CDR2 YYNGEE. This CDR3 is CASSLRGEVRPYNEQFF. The CDR3 nucleotides are TGTGCCAGCAGCCTCCGAGGGGAGGTGAGACCCTACAATGAGCAGTTCTTC.

V is TRBV4-2 and J is TRBJ1-6; D not certain. V was shortened by 1 base and J by 7 bases, with 8 bases between the two germline ends. The CDR3 runs to 14 residues. Germline-derived CDR1 and CDR2 are LGHNA and YNFKEQ. The chain's CDR3 is CASSQGTRNSPLHF. In nucleotides, the CDR3 is TGTGCCAGCAGCCAAGGTACTCGGAATTCACCCCTCCACTTT.

Written as DNA, the CDR3 is TGTGCCAGCTCACCAGGACAGGAACGCAATCAGCCCCAGCATTTT. It is translated as CASSPGQERNQPQHF. The rearrangement joins TRBV18 to TRBJ1-5; 7 nucleotides align to TRBD1. The V gene's germline CDR1 is KGHSH and CDR2 LQKENI. This CDR3 comprises 15 residues. V lost 2 bases to trimming and J lost 2 bases; unmatched junction nucleotides: 3.

This chain links TRBV14 with TRBJ2-7; D is undetermined. This CDR3 is 12 amino acids long. Trimming cost V 4 bases and J 3 bases, with 7 bases left between them. From germline, CDR1 is SGHDN and CDR2 FVKESK. Here the CDR3 DNA reads TGTGCCAGCAGCCGAGTTAGCTACGAGCAGTACTTC. As protein: CASSRVSYEQYF.